One and the same sample provided the 16 T cell receptor beta chains below, sequenced in a study of cytomegalovirus exposure and HLA in healthy donors. With 60 Vbeta and 13 Jbeta primers, the PCR was carried out. Assay used: immunoSEQ multiplex PCR; TCRdb lists only in-frame clones, some missing. In the table there are 100,000 to 150,000 clones, 83% of which are singletons. The specimen was PBMCs. All receptors come from a man aged 18 to 29 in good health and CMV-seropositive.

V gene TRBV2 combines with J gene TRBJ2-1, with 12 bases lining up with TRBD2. The germline V gene has CDR1 SNHLY and CDR2 FYNNEI. J was trimmed by 4 bases and V by 8 bases; bases with no gene match: 15. CDR3 size: 18 residues. In DNA form, the CDR3 reads TGTGCCAGCCGTGGGGCTAGCGGGGGGGAGAGTTTGTACAATGAGCAGTTCTTC. Its translation is CASRGASGGESLYNEQFF.

This clone was detected only a few times. CDR3 sequence: CASSYSGAEFHTEAFF. For the CDR3, the DNA is TGTGCCAGCAGTTACTCTGGGGCAGAATTTCACACTGAAGCTTTCTTT. The chain carries TRBV6-5 and TRBJ1-1, with D possibly being TRBD1 (5 bases). This CDR3 has 16 residues. V was shortened by 0 bases and J by 3 bases, with 14 bases between the two germline ends. The germline CDR1 and CDR2 sequences are MNHEY and SVGAGI.

There are a few counts of this clone. V is TRBV29-1 and J is TRBJ2-2, with D hard to call. V was cut by 7 bases and J by 1 base, with 10 bases left in between. This CDR3 is built from 13 residues. From germline, CDR1 is SQVTM and CDR2 ANQGSEA. CDR3 DNA sequence: TGCAGCGCGGTAGCTGAGAACACCGGGGAGCTGTTTTTT. It is translated as CSAVAENTGELFF.

This CDR3 is CATGGTVSGELFF. CDR3 nucleotide sequence: TGTGCCACAGGGGGGACGGTTTCCGGGGAGCTGTTTTTT. This sequence joins TRBV9 and TRBJ2-2, with D tentatively TRBD1 (7 bases). From germline, CDR1 is SGDLS and CDR2 YYNGEE. CDR3 length: 13 residues. V gave up 9 bases and J gave up 6 bases, with 15 bases separating them.

CDR3 coding DNA: TGTGCCAGCAGAAGACAGGGGGTGTCCACAGATACGCAGTATTTT. It specifies CASRRQGVSTDTQYF. The chain employs TRBV6-4 and TRBJ2-3; 9 bases match TRBD1. CDR1 MRHNA and CDR2 SNTAGT come from the germline V gene. The J segment lost 2 bases and the V segment lost 6 bases, leaving 6 bases of the junction unmatched. The CDR3 covers 15 residues.

This clone was detected only a few times. This chain links TRBV19 with TRBJ1-1; a weak D match, TRBD1 (5 bases). CDR3 length: 12 amino acids. Trimming removed 9 bases from V and 7 bases from J, with 15 bases in between. CDR1 and CDR2 from the germline V gene are LNHDA and SQIVND (reference sequence). CDR3 bases: TGTGCCAGCCCCGGGCCGGGGGATGAAGCTTTCTTT. Protein product: CASPGPGDEAFF.

This clone was counted a single time. The chain joins TRBV19 to TRBJ1-1; the D gene is possibly TRBD1 (6 bases). This CDR3 comprises 15 residues. Per germline, CDR1 LNHDA and CDR2 SQIVND (reference sequence). Trimming took off 7 bases at V and 7 bases at J, with 22 bases between the two ends. The CDR3 nucleotides read TGTGCCAGTACCAAGAACAGGGATACTTTGGATGAAGCTTTCTTT. Protein product: CASTKNRDTLDEAFF. The complete variable domain, with remaining parts taken from reference TRBV19 and TRBJ1-1, reads DGGITQSPKYLFRKEGQNVTLSCEQNLNHDAMYWYRQDPGQGLRLIYYSQIVNDFQKGDIAEGYSVSREKKESFPLTVTSAQKNPTAFYLCASTKNRDTLDEAFFGQGTRLTVV.

This clone was found a few times. This sequence joins TRBV10-3 and TRBJ2-5, with TRBD1 matching over 8 bases. The CDR3 covers 15 residues. Germline CDR1 ENHRY, CDR2 SYGVKD. The V gene end was trimmed by 0 bases and the J gene end by 2 bases; junction bases not matched to a gene: 2. CDR3 amino acids: CAISESDRAQETQYF. Here the CDR3 DNA reads TGTGCCATCAGTGAGTCGGACAGGGCGCAAGAGACCCAGTACTTC.

The chain has TRBV6-5 and TRBJ2-1; 8 bases map to TRBD2. Germline CDR1 reads MNHEY; CDR2 reads SVGAGI. Unmatched junction bases numbered 6, after V lost 6 bases and J lost 8 bases. The CDR3 is made up of 13 amino acids. CDR3 sequence (DNA): TGTGCCAGCAGCCGGGGGGGGCTGGATGAGCAGTTCTTC. Translated, it gives CASSRGGLDEQFF.

The V and J genes are TRBV28 and TRBJ1-2; D perhaps matches TRBD1 (5 bases). CDR3 size: 15 residues. The germline CDR1 and CDR2 sequences are MDHEN and SYDVKM. The ends were cut back, 5 bases at V and 4 bases at J, with 17 bases in the middle. The CDR3 nucleotides read TGTGCCAGCAGTCTCCCCGTCGACAGAATCTATGGCTACACCTTC. Protein sequence: CASSLPVDRIYGYTF.

The chain recombines TRBV28 with TRBJ2-1; 7 bases are shared with TRBD1. V shed 8 bases and J 7 bases; nucleotides not matched to a gene: 8. The CDR3 length is 13 residues. Per the germline V gene, CDR1 is MDHEN and CDR2 is SYDVKM. The chain's CDR3 is CASLHRGGNEQFF. The CDR3 DNA is TGTGCCAGCCTCCACAGGGGTGGAAATGAGCAGTTCTTC.

The chain carries TRBV19 and TRBJ1-4; 8 nucleotides match TRBD1. The CDR3 spans 15 residues. CDR1 and CDR2 from the germline V gene are LNHDA and SQIVND (reference sequence). V dropped 7 bases and J dropped 5; count of bases not matched to a gene: 9. CDR3 loop: CASTTPGQVNEKLFF. Written as DNA, the CDR3 is TGTGCCAGTACCACGCCGGGACAGGTCAATGAAAAACTGTTTTTT.

This chain links TRBV6-1 with TRBJ1-2, with D perhaps TRBD1 (5 bases). The V end was cut by 3 bases, the J end by 4 bases, with 18 bases between. Germline loops: CDR1 MNHNS, CDR2 SASEGT. This CDR3 has 16 amino acids. DNA for the CDR3: TGTGCCAGCAGTGATGTATCCAGGGTGGTTCCCTATGGCTACACCTTC. This translates into CASSDVSRVVPYGYTF.

The genes are TRBV28 and TRBJ1-2; 9 nucleotides align to TRBD1. The CDR3 covers 18 residues. In germline, CDR1 is MDHEN, CDR2 SYDVKM. Trimming removed 1 base from V and 1 base from J; junction bases left unmatched: 10. CDR3 DNA: TGTGCCAGCAGTTTATTGGCAACCGGGACAGGGAATAACTATGGCTACACCTTC. Translation: CASSLLATGTGNNYGYTF.

This clone was counted only a few times. This chain connects TRBV4-1 to TRBJ1-4; 7 nucleotides line up with TRBD1. The CDR3 runs 15 residues. The V and J ends lost 3 bases and 7 bases, in that order; junction bases with no gene match: 8. The germline gives CDR1 MGHRA, CDR2 YSYEKL. CDR3 bases: TGCGCCAGCAGCCATAACAGGGGAGGTAGTGAAAAACTGTTTTTT. It codes for CASSHNRGGSEKLFF.

The rearrangement joins TRBV13 to TRBJ2-1; 12 positions match TRBD2. The CDR3 spans 17 residues. V was pared by 3 bases and J by 0 bases, with 3 bases of the junction left unmatched. Germline V gene sequence: CDR1 PRHDT, CDR2 FYEKMQ (reference sequence). The CDR3 DNA follows: TGTGCCAGCAGCTTTGGACTAGCGGGGTCCTCCTACAATGAGCAGTTCTTC. This sequence encodes CASSFGLAGSSYNEQFF.